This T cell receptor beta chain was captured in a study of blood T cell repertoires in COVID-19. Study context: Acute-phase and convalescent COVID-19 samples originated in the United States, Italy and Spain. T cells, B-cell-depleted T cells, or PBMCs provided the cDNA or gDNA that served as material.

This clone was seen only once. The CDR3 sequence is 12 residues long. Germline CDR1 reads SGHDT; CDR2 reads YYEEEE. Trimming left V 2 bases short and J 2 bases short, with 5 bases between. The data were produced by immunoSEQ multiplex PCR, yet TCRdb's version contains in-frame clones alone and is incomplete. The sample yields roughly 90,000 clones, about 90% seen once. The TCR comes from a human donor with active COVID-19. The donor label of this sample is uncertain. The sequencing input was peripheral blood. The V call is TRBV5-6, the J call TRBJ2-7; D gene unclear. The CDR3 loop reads CASSFTAYEQYF. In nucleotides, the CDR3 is TGTGCCAGCAGCTTTACAGCCTACGAGCAGTACTTC.